Listed below are T cell receptor beta chains from one sample, sequenced in a study of blood T cells in healthy people across ages. TCRdb ran MiXCR on the 5' RACE reads and lists one entry per CDR3 protein. The repertoire holds hundreds of thousands of distinct CDR3 sequences, with 40% to 45% as singletons. The specimen was blood. The receptors stem from a man older than 75 in good health. The CDR3 runs from the conserved cysteine through the conserved F or W. The D gene is left open where the match is weak. Some rows have no size entry. The others give once, few or many, or a class for an expanded clone.

D,J,V,size,DNA,CDR3
TRBD2,TRBJ2-4,TRBV20-1,-,TGCAGTGCTCCTAAGAGCGGGGGGGACATTCAGTACTTC,CSAPKSGGDIQYF
TRBD1,TRBJ2-7,TRBV3-1,once,TGTGCCAGCAGCCAGAAGGGACAGGGCTACGAGCAGTACTTC,CASSQKGQGYEQYF
TRBD1,TRBJ1-1,TRBV7-9,-,TGTGCCAGCAGCCCTGGGACAGGGGAAGCTTTCTTT,CASSPGTGEAFF
TRBD2,TRBJ2-5,TRBV18,-,TGTGCCAGCTCACCGGGACTACAACAAGAGACCCAGTACTTC,CASSPGLQQETQYF
-,TRBJ2-3,TRBV4-3,-,TGCGCCAGCAGCCAAGATGCCCTAGCCCCCCACGAGAGCAGCACAGATACGCAGTATTTT,CASSQDALAPHESSTDTQYF
TRBD1,TRBJ1-6,TRBV3-1,many,TGTGCCAGCAGCCAAGGGACAGGGCGAAGTTCACCCCTCCACTTT,CASSQGTGRSSPLHF
TRBD2,TRBJ2-7,TRBV20-1,few,TGCAGTGCTAGGGACCGGACTAGGGTGACCTCCTACGAGCAGTACTTC,CSARDRTRVTSYEQYF
-,TRBJ2-1,TRBV7-2,few,TGTGCCAGCAGCTTCCGGGACACCCCCAAAACCTACAATGAGCAGTTCTTC,CASSFRDTPKTYNEQFF
-,TRBJ2-5,TRBV11-3,-,TGTGCCAGCAGCATAGATGGAGAGACCCAGTACTTC,CASSIDGETQYF
-,TRBJ2-1,TRBV6-5,-,TGTGCCAGCAGTTACTCGAAGAGCTCCTACAATGAGCAGTTCTTC,CASSYSKSSYNEQFF
TRBD1,TRBJ1-3,TRBV15,-,TGTGCCACCAGCAGAACAGGGGGCTCTGGAAACACCATATATTTT,CATSRTGGSGNTIYF
-,TRBJ1-5,TRBV9,few,TGTGCCAGCAGCTCCGGACCGGGCCGAAAAAGGCAGCCCCAGCATTTT,CASSSGPGRKRQPQHF
TRBD2,TRBJ2-2,TRBV11-2,-,TGTGCCAGCAGCCTGCGGGGGGACGGCGGGGAGCTGTTTTTT,CASSLRGDGGELFF
TRBD2,TRBJ2-4,TRBV6-2/TRBV6-3,few,TGTGCCAGCAGTCTCTCGGCGGGGGGGCGAAACATTCAGTACTTC,CASSLSAGGRNIQYF
-,TRBJ2-3,TRBV5-1,many,TGCGCCAGCAGCTTACGGCTGGATCGTTTCCAGTATTTT,CASSLRLDRFQYF
TRBD2,TRBJ2-1,TRBV5-1,few,TGCGCCAGCAGCCTGGGACTAGCGGGAGGGAGGACCGATGAGCAGTTCTTC,CASSLGLAGGRTDEQFF
-,TRBJ2-4,TRBV25-1,-,TGTGCCAGCAGTGGAGTTTCCCCCGGGGAGCAGTACTTC,CASSGVSPGEQYF
-,TRBJ2-5,TRBV10-3,-,TGTGCCATCAGTGGGAATCAAGAGACCCAGTACTTC,CAISGNQETQYF
TRBD2,TRBJ2-1,TRBV20-1,-,TGCAGTGCTAGAGAGGGACTAGCGGGAGGAGGGTTCCACAATGAGCAGTTCTTC,CSAREGLAGGGFHNEQFF
TRBD2,TRBJ2-7,TRBV6-5,-,TGTGCCACCACAAAAGCGACGGGAGGGCGATACGAGCAGTACTTC,CATTKATGGRYEQYF
TRBD2,TRBJ2-5,TRBV20-1,-,TGCAGTGTTGGCGGGGGGAATTTGGAGACCCAGTACTTC,CSVGGGNLETQYF
-,TRBJ2-1,TRBV10-3,-,TGTGTCATCAGGGAGATGAGTGAGCAGTTCTTC,CVIREMSEQFF
TRBD1,TRBJ2-1,TRBV7-3,many,TGTGCCAGCAGCTTAACAATGGGGACAGGGTGGAATGAGCAGTTCTTC,CASSLTMGTGWNEQFF